A selection of T cell receptor beta chains follows, all from one sample in a study of shared clonotypes between healthy human individuals. Sequencing used immunoSEQ multiplex PCR; TCRdb keeps in-frame clones, though not all of them. The table lists roughly 2,300,000 clones, 92% of them singletons. Material for sequencing was naive CD4+ T cells from PBMCs. The receptors derive from a man between 18 and 35 years old in good health. Some clones in this sample may be carry-over from other donors' samples. The CDR3 runs from the conserved cysteine through the conserved F or W. Each record gives: J gene, V gene, clone size, D gene, CDR3 DNA, CDR3 protein. D genes are given only for firm matches. Clone size is given for some rows only: seen once, a few or many times, or a class if the clone is expanded.

J gene: TRBJ1-1; V gene: TRBV6-5; clone size: -; D gene: -; CDR3 DNA: TGTGCCAGCAGTTTGGGGCGGAACACTGAAGCTTTCTTT; CDR3 protein: CASSLGRNTEAFF
J gene: TRBJ2-7; V gene: TRBV19; clone size: -; D gene: -; CDR3 DNA: TGTGCCAGTAGTATCTCCTTCCCGAGCTCCTACGAGCAGTACTTC; CDR3 protein: CASSISFPSSYEQYF
J gene: TRBJ2-3; V gene: TRBV7-2; clone size: -; D gene: TRBD2; CDR3 DNA: TGTGCCAGCAGCTCTAGCGGGAGGGCCCCAAGTTCGCAGTATTTT; CDR3 protein: CASSSSGRAPSSQYF
J gene: TRBJ1-5; V gene: TRBV5-1; clone size: once; D gene: -; CDR3 DNA: TGCGCCAGCAGCTTGGAGCTCAATCAGCCCCAGCATTTT; CDR3 protein: CASSLELNQPQHF
J gene: TRBJ2-2; V gene: TRBV28; clone size: once; D gene: TRBD1; CDR3 DNA: TGTGCCAGCAGCAACAGGGGTCCCGGGGAGCTGTTTTTT; CDR3 protein: CASSNRGPGELFF
J gene: TRBJ2-5; V gene: TRBV6-5; clone size: -; D gene: -; CDR3 DNA: TGTGCCAGCAGGGCTACAGGGAGGGAGACCCAGTACTTC; CDR3 protein: CASRATGRETQYF
J gene: TRBJ2-3; V gene: TRBV28; clone size: -; D gene: -; CDR3 DNA: TGTGCCAGCCGGGACCCTAGCACAGATACGCAGTATTTT; CDR3 protein: CASRDPSTDTQYF
J gene: TRBJ2-7; V gene: TRBV4-2; clone size: once; D gene: -; CDR3 DNA: TGTGCCAGCAGCCAAACTTTTCAGGGGGGCCACTACGAGCAGTACTTC; CDR3 protein: CASSQTFQGGHYEQYF
J gene: TRBJ1-1; V gene: TRBV7-8; clone size: -; D gene: -; CDR3 DNA: TGTGCCAGCAGCACCTATGGTACCATCAATACTGAAGCTTTCTTT; CDR3 protein: CASSTYGTINTEAFF
J gene: TRBJ2-7; V gene: TRBV5-1; clone size: -; D gene: TRBD1; CDR3 DNA: TGCGCCAGCAGCTTGGCAGGGGACAGGGGCTACGAGCAGTACTTC; CDR3 protein: CASSLAGDRGYEQYF
J gene: TRBJ2-7; V gene: TRBV4-1; clone size: once; D gene: TRBD1; CDR3 DNA: TGCGCCAGCAGCTGGAAGGGACAGGGGGCCCCCGTTGTGATCTACGAGCAGTACTTC; CDR3 protein: CASSWKGQGAPVVIYEQYF
J gene: TRBJ1-4; V gene: TRBV28; clone size: -; D gene: TRBD1; CDR3 DNA: TGTGCCAGCAGTTCTCCCGGGACAGGCTTTGAAAAACTGTTTTTT; CDR3 protein: CASSSPGTGFEKLFF
J gene: TRBJ2-5; V gene: TRBV6-5; clone size: -; D gene: -; CDR3 DNA: TGTGCCAGCAGTTACTCTTCTTCTGGGTACGAGGAGACCCAGTACTTC; CDR3 protein: CASSYSSSGYEETQYF
J gene: TRBJ2-5; V gene: TRBV6-6; clone size: -; D gene: -; CDR3 DNA: TGTGCCAGCAGTTATCTTGAGTACCAAGAGACCCAGTACTTC; CDR3 protein: CASSYLEYQETQYF
J gene: TRBJ2-6; V gene: TRBV4-2; clone size: -; D gene: -; CDR3 DNA: TGTGCCAGCAGTCGAGCGGATTCTGGGGCCAACGTCCTGACTTTC; CDR3 protein: CASSRADSGANVLTF
J gene: TRBJ1-1; V gene: TRBV18; clone size: -; D gene: -; CDR3 DNA: TGTGCCAGCTCACCGGGTTTGGGGAACACTGAAGCTTTCTTT; CDR3 protein: CASSPGLGNTEAFF
J gene: TRBJ1-4; V gene: TRBV11-1; clone size: -; D gene: TRBD1; CDR3 DNA: TGTGCCAGCAGCTCCCGGACAGGGGAAGAAAAACTGTTTTTT; CDR3 protein: CASSSRTGEEKLFF
J gene: TRBJ1-6; V gene: TRBV4-2; clone size: -; D gene: TRBD1; CDR3 DNA: TGTGCCAGCAGCCACCGACAGGGTAGGGATTCACCCCTCCACTTT; CDR3 protein: CASSHRQGRDSPLHF
J gene: TRBJ2-3; V gene: TRBV9; clone size: -; D gene: TRBD2; CDR3 DNA: TGTGCCAGCAGCGTAGGCCGGGGCGGGAGTAGCGCAGATACGCAGTATTTT; CDR3 protein: CASSVGRGGSSADTQYF
J gene: TRBJ1-1; V gene: TRBV10-3; clone size: once; D gene: -; CDR3 DNA: TGTGCCATCAGTGAGTCGGACGGACGGCTGAACACTGAAGCTTTCTTT; CDR3 protein: CAISESDGRLNTEAFF
J gene: TRBJ2-3; V gene: TRBV7-2; clone size: -; D gene: -; CDR3 DNA: TGTGCCAGCAGCTTAGAATATCGCACAGATACGCAGTATTTT; CDR3 protein: CASSLEYRTDTQYF
J gene: TRBJ2-1; V gene: TRBV5-8; clone size: -; D gene: -; CDR3 DNA: TGTGCCAGCAGTGACTCAAAGGGGGGTGAGCAGTTCTTC; CDR3 protein: CASSDSKGGEQFF
J gene: TRBJ1-2; V gene: TRBV19; clone size: -; D gene: TRBD1; CDR3 DNA: TGTGCCAGTAGTATAACGCGGGACAGCTATGGCTACACCTTC; CDR3 protein: CASSITRDSYGYTF
J gene: TRBJ2-7; V gene: TRBV5-1; clone size: -; D gene: -; CDR3 DNA: TGCGCCAGCAGCCCCTTCCAGGTCCGGGAGTACGAGCAGTACTTC; CDR3 protein: CASSPFQVREYEQYF
J gene: TRBJ1-2; V gene: TRBV7-9; clone size: -; D gene: -; CDR3 DNA: TGTGCCAGCAGCCCGAGACAGACAGATGGCTACACCTTC; CDR3 protein: CASSPRQTDGYTF
J gene: TRBJ1-5; V gene: TRBV4-3; clone size: -; D gene: -; CDR3 DNA: TGCGCCAGCAGCCCCGGACCGAATCAGCCCCAGCATTTT; CDR3 protein: CASSPGPNQPQHF
J gene: TRBJ2-1; V gene: TRBV19; clone size: -; D gene: TRBD2; CDR3 DNA: TGTGCCAGTAGTACGGACAGGGATCGGTGGACTAGCGGGAGTAGATACAATGAGCAGTTCTTC; CDR3 protein: CASSTDRDRWTSGSRYNEQFF
J gene: TRBJ1-2; V gene: TRBV28; clone size: -; D gene: -; CDR3 DNA: TGTGCCATCCGCGGCGGTATTCATGGCTACACCTTC; CDR3 protein: CAIRGGIHGYTF
J gene: TRBJ2-3; V gene: TRBV27; clone size: -; D gene: -; CDR3 DNA: TGTGCCAGCAGGAATCGGCCCTTGACGGATACGCAGTATTTT; CDR3 protein: CASRNRPLTDTQYF
J gene: TRBJ1-5; V gene: TRBV7-2; clone size: -; D gene: -; CDR3 DNA: TGTGCCAGCAGCGACGATTCAAATCAGCCCCAGCATTTT; CDR3 protein: CASSDDSNQPQHF
J gene: TRBJ2-7; V gene: TRBV7-3; clone size: -; D gene: TRBD1; CDR3 DNA: TGTGCCAGCAGCTTACAGACAGGGAATATCCACGAGCAGTACTTC; CDR3 protein: CASSLQTGNIHEQYF
J gene: TRBJ1-6; V gene: TRBV27; clone size: -; D gene: -; CDR3 DNA: TGTGCCAGCAGTTTAGAGGGCTCCTATAATTCACCCCTCCACTTT; CDR3 protein: CASSLEGSYNSPLHF
J gene: TRBJ2-1; V gene: TRBV7-2; clone size: -; D gene: -; CDR3 DNA: TGTGCCAGCAAGGGGCAGGGAGACTACAATGAGCAGTTCTTC; CDR3 protein: CASKGQGDYNEQFF
J gene: TRBJ2-1; V gene: TRBV19; clone size: -; D gene: TRBD1; CDR3 DNA: TGTGCCAGTAGTATCCGGGACAGAGTCCCCAATGAGCAGTTCTTC; CDR3 protein: CASSIRDRVPNEQFF
J gene: TRBJ2-7; V gene: TRBV6-5; clone size: -; D gene: TRBD1; CDR3 DNA: TGTGCCAGCAGTTACAGGACAGGGTTCGAGCAGTACTTC; CDR3 protein: CASSYRTGFEQYF
J gene: TRBJ1-1; V gene: TRBV5-1; clone size: -; D gene: -; CDR3 DNA: TGCGCCAGCAGCTTGGGCGCCAGAGGGAACACTGAAGCTTTCTTT; CDR3 protein: CASSLGARGNTEAFF
J gene: TRBJ2-7; V gene: TRBV29-1; clone size: -; D gene: TRBD2; CDR3 DNA: TGCAGCGTTTTAGGGACTACCTCCTACGAGCAGTACTTC; CDR3 protein: CSVLGTTSYEQYF
J gene: TRBJ2-3; V gene: TRBV28; clone size: -; D gene: -; CDR3 DNA: TGTGCCAGCAGTTCCCCCGGGGAGGTGGATACGCAGTATTTT; CDR3 protein: CASSSPGEVDTQYF
J gene: TRBJ2-7; V gene: TRBV11-2; clone size: -; D gene: -; CDR3 DNA: TGTGCCAGCAGCGTAGGACAGCACCCATCCTACGAGCAGTACTTC; CDR3 protein: CASSVGQHPSYEQYF
J gene: TRBJ1-2; V gene: TRBV5-4; clone size: -; D gene: TRBD1; CDR3 DNA: TGTGCCAGCAGCTTGGACGCGACAGGGTCTTCTGGCTACACCTTC; CDR3 protein: CASSLDATGSSGYTF
J gene: TRBJ2-7; V gene: TRBV18; clone size: -; D gene: -; CDR3 DNA: TGTGCCAGCTCACCGACGGTTTCCTACGAGCAGTACTTC; CDR3 protein: CASSPTVSYEQYF
J gene: TRBJ2-1; V gene: TRBV29-1; clone size: -; D gene: -; CDR3 DNA: TGCAGCGTTTCACCGGGTGAGCAGTTCTTC; CDR3 protein: CSVSPGEQFF
J gene: TRBJ2-4; V gene: TRBV4-2; clone size: -; D gene: TRBD1; CDR3 DNA: TGTGCCAGCAGCCAAGCTTCAGGGGGCGCGACCAAAAACATTCAGTACTTC; CDR3 protein: CASSQASGGATKNIQYF
J gene: TRBJ2-1; V gene: TRBV19; clone size: -; D gene: -; CDR3 DNA: TGTGCCAGTAGGAGCACTGGGATCCATGAGCAGTTCTTC; CDR3 protein: CASRSTGIHEQFF
J gene: TRBJ2-7; V gene: TRBV6-6; clone size: -; D gene: -; CDR3 DNA: TGTGCCAGCAGCGAGAGCTCCTACGAGCAGTACTTC; CDR3 protein: CASSESSYEQYF
J gene: TRBJ1-5; V gene: TRBV2; clone size: -; D gene: -; CDR3 DNA: TGTGCCAGCAGTACAGGGTTGAGCAATCAGCCCCAGCATTTT; CDR3 protein: CASSTGLSNQPQHF
J gene: TRBJ2-6; V gene: TRBV7-2; clone size: -; D gene: -; CDR3 DNA: TGTGCCAGCAGCCTAGACTCTTCTGGGGCCAACGTCCTGACTTTC; CDR3 protein: CASSLDSSGANVLTF